The 23 T cell receptor beta chains below were found in one sample sequenced in a study of tissue T cells after allogeneic stem cell transplantation. Profiling relied on immunoSEQ multiplex PCR, and the TCRdb table lists in-frame clones only, not all of them. This table has approximately 8,800 clones, around 50% appearing once. The input for sequencing was tissue from the jejunum, taken at autopsy. These TCRs come from a female donor older than 55 with lung cancer.

This chain uses TRBV11-2 with TRBJ2-1; D gene unclear. The CDR3 has 13 amino acids. Germline V gives CDR1 SGHAT, CDR2 FQNNGV. The V gene lost 1 base and the J gene lost 9 bases, with 10 bases spanning the gap. In DNA form, the CDR3 reads TGTGCCAGCAGCTTAGGATTAGAAAGTGAGCAGTTCTTC. Translation gives CASSLGLESEQFF.

This clone was seen only a few times. DNA for the CDR3: TGTGCCAGCTCAGGACTAGCGGGAGTAGGAACAGATACGCAGTATTTT. As protein: CASSGLAGVGTDTQYF. The chain employs TRBV18 and TRBJ2-3; 13 bases fit TRBD2. V gave up 5 bases and J gave up 3 bases; unmatched junction bases: 5. Germline CDR1 KGHSH, CDR2 LQKENI. The CDR3 has 16 amino acids.

This clone was seen more than once but under ten times. This sequence joins TRBV4-2 and TRBJ1-1; D perhaps matches TRBD1 (6 bases). V lost 0 bases to trimming and J lost 1 base, with 21 bases between them. The germline gives CDR1 LGHNA, CDR2 YNFKEQ. The CDR3 consists of 19 residues. The CDR3 DNA is TGTGCCAGCAGCCAAGATATTAGGGGGAGGCACCAAGGGAACACTGAAGCTTTCTTT. Translation: CASSQDIRGRHQGNTEAFF.

The rearrangement uses TRBV5-1 and TRBJ2-1; D is uncertain. With 0 bases removed from V and 2 bases from J, the gap between germline ends came to 0 bases. Germline assignment: CDR1 SGHRS and CDR2 YFSETQ. This CDR3 is built from 12 residues. CDR3 loop: CASSLAYNEQFF. The CDR3 DNA sequence: TGCGCCAGCAGCTTGGCCTACAATGAGCAGTTCTTC.

This clone was detected only once. V usage is TRBV24-1 and J usage is TRBJ1-2; D remains ambiguous. The CDR3 sequence is 12 residues long. Trimming stripped 1 base from V and 10 bases from J, with 9 bases between. CDR1 KGHDR and CDR2 SFDVKD come from the germline V gene. CDR3 in amino acids: CATSDFSGSYTF. CDR3 sequence (DNA): TGTGCCACCAGTGATTTCTCCGGGTCCTACACCTTC.

The chain recombines TRBV5-1 with TRBJ1-1; 8 bases align to TRBD1. CDR3 length: 14 amino acids. With 4 bases clipped from V and 4 bases from J, the junction kept 6 bases outside the gene matches. Germline assignment: CDR1 SGHRS and CDR2 YFSETQ. The CDR3 nucleotides read TGCGCCAGCAGCCCCCAGACAGGGGCCACTGAAGCTTTCTTT. Its translation: CASSPQTGATEAFF. The full variable domain, with the rest looked up from reference TRBV5-1 and TRBJ1-1, is KAGVTQTPRYLIKTRGQQVTLSCSPISGHRSVSWYQQTPGQGLQFLFEYFSETQRNKGNFPGRFSGRQFSNSRSEMNVSTLELGDSALYLCASSPQTGATEAFFGQGTRLTVV.

The chain carries TRBV21-1 and TRBJ2-1; the table names TRBD2, a call not compared with the DNA. TRBV21-1 is given as a pseudogene. This CDR3 is 11 amino acids long. The CDR3 loop reads CASRRWNEQFF. CDR3 bases: TGTGCCAGCAGGCGGTGGAATGAGCAGTTCTTC.

The J gene is TRBJ2-3, the V gene TRBV6-1; TRBD2 is a possible D gene (6 bases). Per the germline V gene, CDR1 is MNHNS and CDR2 is SASEGT. CDR3 length: 18 amino acids. The V end lost 0 bases, the J end lost 0 bases, and 16 bases lay between the germline ends. CDR3 residues: CASSEALLGSGSTDTQYF. CDR3 bases: TGTGCCAGCAGTGAAGCGCTTCTTGGTAGCGGCAGCACAGATACGCAGTATTTT.

V is TRBV5-6 and J is TRBJ1-2; 12 bases map to TRBD1. V lost 2 bases and J lost 0; bases outside the gene matches: 5. Looked up from germline, CDR1 is SGHDT and CDR2 is YYEEEE. The CDR3 length is 17 residues. In DNA form, the CDR3 reads TGTGCCAGCAGCTTCCCGGGACAGGGGGCCGCTAACTATGGCTACACCTTC. It translates to CASSFPGQGAANYGYTF.

This rearrangement joins TRBV12-2 to TRBJ2-3; TRBD1, the table's D call, lacks a check against the DNA. TRBV12-2 is flagged as a pseudogene. The CDR3 runs 14 residues. Written as DNA, the CDR3 is TGTGCAAGTCCCGGGACAGACCTCACAGATACGCAGTATTTT. This translates into CASPGTDLTDTQYF.

The rearrangement links TRBV6-2 or TRBV6-3 to TRBJ2-3; no clear D gene. CDR3 length equals 12 residues. The germline V and J ends were trimmed by 5 bases and 3 bases, with 6 bases remaining between them. Looked up from germline, CDR1 is MNHEY and CDR2 is SVGEGT. The CDR3 region has the DNA TGTGCCAGCAGTCCCCATACAGATACGCAGTATTTT. Its protein product is CASSPHTDTQYF.

This chain joins TRBV6-4 and TRBJ1-1; TRBD1 is a possible D gene (6 bases). V was shortened by 5 bases and J by 1 base, with 8 bases between the two germline ends. CDR3 length: 13 residues. The germline CDR1 and CDR2 sequences are MRHNA and SNTAGT. CDR3 nucleotide sequence: TGTGCCAGCAGTAGACAGGAGAACACTGAAGCTTTCTTT. Protein sequence: CASSRQENTEAFF.

This chain joins TRBV5-1 and TRBJ2-1; D assignment may be TRBD1 or TRBD2 (5 bases each). Germline V gene lookup returns CDR1 SGHRS and CDR2 YFSETQ. The CDR3 contains 16 residues. The V and J ends lost 4 bases and 0 bases respectively, with 14 bases between them. The CDR3 protein is CASSKGTVSSYNEQFF. The CDR3 DNA reads as TGCGCCAGCAGCAAAGGGACGGTGAGCTCCTACAATGAGCAGTTCTTC. The whole variable domain, remainder taken from reference TRBV5-1 and TRBJ2-1, is KAGVTQTPRYLIKTRGQQVTLSCSPISGHRSVSWYQQTPGQGLQFLFEYFSETQRNKGNFPGRFSGRQFSNSRSEMNVSTLELGDSALYLCASSKGTVSSYNEQFFGPGTRLTVL.

This clone is medium-sized within its sample. This chain connects TRBV4-2 to TRBJ2-7; TRBD2 aligns across 9 bases. V was pared by 0 bases and J by 3 bases, with 9 bases of the junction left unmatched. Germline V gives CDR1 LGHNA, CDR2 YNFKEQ. The CDR3 spans 17 residues. CDR3 coding DNA: TGTGCCAGCAGCCAAGATGATCGAGCGGGGGGTCTCTACGAGCAGTACTTC. Amino acids: CASSQDDRAGGLYEQYF.

The V and J genes are TRBV28 and TRBJ2-2; the D is unclear. V dropped 8 bases and J dropped 1 base, with 5 bases sitting between them. The CDR3 consists of 12 residues. Per germline, CDR1 MDHEN and CDR2 SYDVKM. CDR3 loop: CASRRNTGELFF. For the CDR3, the DNA is TGTGCCAGCCGGCGGAACACCGGGGAGCTGTTTTTT.

The rearrangement joins TRBV30 to TRBJ1-2; TRBD1 might be the D (6 bases). The CDR3 consists of 13 residues. The V and J ends lost 1 base and 2 bases respectively, with 8 bases between them. Germline V gene sequence: CDR1 GTSNPN, CDR2 SVGIG (reference sequence). The DNA for the CDR3 is TGTGCCTGGAGTGATCAGGGGAACTATGGCTACACCTTC. This encodes CAWSDQGNYGYTF.

V is TRBV7-2 and J is TRBJ1-2; D is undetermined. There are 17 residues in the CDR3. Germline assignment: CDR1 SGHTA and CDR2 FQGNSA. V gave up 2 bases and J gave up 4 bases, with 20 bases separating them. The DNA for the CDR3 is TGTGCCAGCAGCTTATCTCCAGGCCAGTGGCGGAGCTATGGCTACACCTTC. Translation gives CASSLSPGQWRSYGYTF. Looking up the rest from reference TRBV7-2 and TRBJ1-2 gives the full variable domain: GAGVSQSPSNKVTEKGKDVELRCDPISGHTALYWYRQSLGQGLEFLIYFQGNSAPDKSGLPSDRFSAERTGGSVSTLTIQRTQQEDSAVYLCASSLSPGQWRSYGYTFGSGTRLTVV.

The V gene is TRBV5-1, the J gene TRBJ2-7, with D maybe TRBD1 (6 bases). V was pared by 0 bases and J by 3 bases, with 10 bases between. The CDR3 totals 14 residues. Germline V CDR1 and CDR2: SGHRS, YFSETQ. CDR3 nucleotide sequence: TGCGCCAGCAGCTTGGACAGGGCCCACTACGAGCAGTACTTC. Its protein is CASSLDRAHYEQYF.

The rearrangement links TRBV7-3 to TRBJ2-3; D is unclear. The CDR3 totals 14 residues. V gave up 1 base and J gave up 3 bases, with 8 bases separating them. Germline CDR1 SGHTA, CDR2 FQGTGA. CDR3 sequence: CASSLIPSTDTQYF. The CDR3 bases are TGTGCCAGCAGCTTAATACCCTCTACAGATACGCAGTATTTT.

This chain links TRBV12-3 or TRBV12-4 with TRBJ2-5; D is unresolved. CDR3 length: 13 amino acids. Deletions cut 3 bases from V and 0 bases from J, with 5 bases between. The CDR3 is CASSLGNQETQYF. For the CDR3, the DNA is TGTGCCAGCAGTTTGGGGAACCAAGAGACCCAGTACTTC.

The gene calls are TRBV5-1 and TRBJ2-7, with 10 bases fitting TRBD2. The germline CDR1 and CDR2 sequences are SGHRS and YFSETQ. V shed 5 bases, J shed 2 bases, and the junction held 7 bases outside the gene matches. The CDR3 is made up of 15 amino acids. CDR3 DNA: TGCGCCAGCAGTTTGAGCGGGGGGGCCCCCTACGAGCAGTACTTC. Amino acids: CASSLSGGAPYEQYF.

The rearrangement links TRBV7-2 to TRBJ2-3, with 8 nucleotides matching TRBD2. Germline CDR1 is SGHTA and CDR2 is FQGNSA. The trim removed 2 bases at V and 6 bases at J, leaving 4 bases unmatched. There are 14 residues in the CDR3. The CDR3 bases are TGTGCCAGCAGCTTAATACGGGGGGGCGATACGCAGTATTTT. It encodes CASSLIRGGDTQYF.

The chain joins TRBV13 to TRBJ2-1; the D gene is possibly TRBD2 (6 bases). The CDR3 sequence is 17 residues long. V lost 5 bases and J lost 2, with 19 bases in between. CDR1 is PRHDT and CDR2 is FYEKMQ in the germline V gene (reference sequence). CDR3 amino acids: CASSGDSGGRPYNEQFF. For the CDR3, the DNA is TGTGCCAGCAGCGGAGATAGCGGCGGTAGACCCTACAATGAGCAGTTCTTC.